Listed here are 21 T cell receptor beta chains from one sample, sequenced in a study of a mutant IDH1 vaccine in newly diagnosed glioma. For these TCRs, the target antigens are not known. The time point: week 5, during vaccination. Each dose of the vaccine consisted of 300 ug of mutant IDH1 20-mer peptide, with topical imiquimod. Repertoires were generated with immunoSEQ multiplex PCR, while TCRdb's copy carries only in-frame clones and drops some. In the table there are tens of thousands of clones, around 80% of which are singletons. The source material was PBMCs, sampled from a glioma patient whose treatment included an IDH1 peptide vaccine. The receptors come from a man younger than 40 with glioma.

This clone has a single count. This rearrangement joins TRBV5-1 to TRBJ2-7; D gene uncertain. Germline V gene sequence: CDR1 SGHRS, CDR2 YFSETQ. The CDR3 runs 14 residues. Trimming stripped 1 base from V and 2 bases from J, with 10 bases between. In nucleotides, the CDR3 is TGCGCCAGCAGCTTGAACGGACCGACCTACGAGCAGTACTTC. This codes for CASSLNGPTYEQYF.

V is TRBV28 and J is TRBJ2-2; 11 nucleotides agree with TRBD2. The CDR3 is 15 residues long. Germline V CDR1 and CDR2: MDHEN, SYDVKM. V gave up 9 bases and J gave up 4 bases; unmatched junction bases: 7. CDR3 in amino acids: CASTLAGGRTGELFF. The CDR3 DNA sequence: TGTGCCAGTACTCTAGCGGGGGGCCGCACCGGGGAGCTGTTTTTT.

The CDR3 coding sequence is TGTGCCAGCAGTTCGGGGTTGGACCAGCCCCAGCATTTT. Translation: CASSSGLDQPQHF. The rearrangement joins TRBV7-8 to TRBJ1-5; D remains unclear. The CDR3 is 13 residues long. Trimming cost V 6 bases and J 7 bases, with 13 bases left between them. The V gene's germline CDR1 is SGHVS and CDR2 FQNEAQ.

This chain connects TRBV29-1 to TRBJ2-5, with D possibly TRBD2 on 7 matching bases. CDR1 and CDR2 (germline): SQVTM, ANQGSEA. This CDR3 spans 17 amino acids. V was trimmed by 4 bases and J by 1 base, leaving 22 bases between them. This chain's CDR3 is CSVARIRRGGTQETQYF. The CDR3 nucleotides read TGCAGCGTTGCCCGGATAAGAAGGGGGGGAACCCAAGAGACCCAGTACTTC.

The CDR3 DNA sequence: TGTGCCAGCAGCCCTATCAGTCTGGGCACAGATACGCAGTATTTT. Its protein product is CASSPISLGTDTQYF. V gene TRBV9 combines with J gene TRBJ2-3; D unresolved. CDR3 size: 15 residues. The V end lost 4 bases, the J end lost 1 base, and 13 bases lay between the germline ends. CDR1 is SGDLS and CDR2 is YYNGEE in the germline V gene.

V is TRBV30 and J is TRBJ2-1; 11 bases agree with TRBD2. The CDR3 sequence is 17 residues long. Per the germline V gene, CDR1 is GTSNPN and CDR2 is SVGIG (reference sequence). The V and J ends lost 1 base and 4 bases, in that order; junction bases with no gene match: 9. The CDR3 protein is CAWSGIAGGRPYNEQFF. The CDR3 DNA sequence: TGTGCCTGGAGTGGAATAGCGGGGGGGAGGCCTTACAATGAGCAGTTCTTC.

The chain couples TRBV7-9 to TRBJ1-1, with D perhaps matching TRBD1 (6 bases). The germline V and J ends were trimmed by 2 bases and 6 bases, with 13 bases remaining between them. Germline V gives CDR1 SEHNR, CDR2 FQNEAQ (reference sequence). This CDR3 comprises 14 residues. The CDR3 sequence is CASSLSQGFAEAFF. The CDR3 DNA follows: TGTGCCAGCAGCTTAAGCCAGGGGTTCGCTGAAGCTTTCTTT.

The rearrangement joins TRBV7-2 to TRBJ1-5; TRBD1 is a possible D gene (5 bases). CDR1 is SGHTA, CDR2 FQGNSA, per germline. V was trimmed by 5 bases and J by 2 bases, leaving 16 bases between them. The CDR3 consists of 16 residues. The chain's CDR3 is CASSPEGTVGNQPQHF. The CDR3 bases are TGTGCCAGCAGCCCAGAAGGGACGGTAGGCAATCAGCCCCAGCATTTT.

With respect to this clone: The junction shows a germline mismatch at one end, possibly a read error. The chain combines TRBV5-6 with TRBJ2-3, with D unclear. The germline CDR1 and CDR2 sequences are SGHDT and YYEEEE. The CDR3 is 12 amino acids. CDR3 sequence reads: CANSFTTDTQYF. Written as DNA, the CDR3 is TGTGCCAACAGCTTTACCACAGATACGCAGTATTTT.

This clone appeared once. The V gene is TRBV15, the J gene TRBJ2-7, with D perhaps TRBD1 (7 bases). The CDR3 sequence is 15 residues long. V lost 4 bases, J lost 2 bases, and 15 bases lay in between. The germline V gene encodes CDR1 LNHNV and CDR2 YYDKDF (reference sequence). CDR3 protein: CATSKGRGTAYEQYF. In DNA form, the CDR3 reads TGTGCCACCAGCAAGGGACGGGGGACAGCCTACGAGCAGTACTTC.

V gene TRBV7-9 combines with J gene TRBJ1-5; no reliable D call. The germline CDR1 and CDR2 sequences are SEHNR and FQNEAQ (reference sequence). V was cut by 1 base and J by 0 bases, with 16 bases left in between. The CDR3 runs 18 residues. The CDR3 nucleotides are TGTGCCAGCAGCTTAGGATACGGGCGTAGCGGTAGCAATCAGCCCCAGCATTTT. It encodes CASSLGYGRSGSNQPQHF.

The V gene is TRBV6-1, the J gene TRBJ2-5; unclear D gene. Germline CDR1 and CDR2: MNHNS and SASEGT. Between the trimmed V and J ends, which lost 7 bases and 0 bases, there was a span of 9 bases. This CDR3 contains 13 residues. CDR3 in DNA: TGTGCCAGCAAAAAAGGAAACCAAGAGACCCAGTACTTC. Protein: CASKKGNQETQYF.

This chain links TRBV2 with TRBJ1-5; no firm D call. Germline CDR1 reads SNHLY; CDR2 reads FYNNEI. The V end lost 8 bases, the J end lost 5 bases, and 10 bases lay between the germline ends. The CDR3 loop spans 12 amino acids. The CDR3, as DNA: TGTGCCAGCGGCCCCATTTATCAGCCCCAGCATTTT. Translating it yields CASGPIYQPQHF.

The V and J genes are TRBV5-4 and TRBJ2-3; D remains unclear. The CDR3 contains 15 residues. Germline CDR1 reads SGHNT; CDR2 reads YYREEE (reference sequence). V was cut by 3 bases and J by 1 base, with 12 bases left in between. The CDR3 here is CASSSWSTGTDTQYF. The CDR3 DNA reads as TGTGCCAGCAGCTCCTGGTCCACGGGCACAGATACGCAGTATTTT.

CDR3 protein: CATSRDPGYRAEAFF. The CDR3 DNA sequence: TGTGCCACCAGCAGAGATCCAGGGTATCGGGCTGAAGCTTTCTTT. V and J are TRBV15 and TRBJ1-1; a possible D gene is TRBD1 (5 bases). CDR1 is LNHNV, CDR2 YYDKDF, per germline (reference sequence). Trimming removed 0 bases from V and 6 bases from J, with 14 bases in between. The CDR3 consists of 15 residues.

This clone was observed a handful of times. The CDR3 bases are TGCGCCAGCAGCCAGGGGCTACAGGGGAATCAGCCCCAGCATTTT. This codes for CASSQGLQGNQPQHF. The rearrangement joins TRBV4-1 to TRBJ1-5; 7 positions agree with TRBD1. V shed 3 bases, J shed 4 bases, and the junction held 6 bases outside the gene matches. The CDR3 length is 15 residues. CDR1 and CDR2 from the germline V gene are MGHRA and YSYEKL.

This clone was seen only a few times. V gene TRBV19 combines with J gene TRBJ1-5, with D hard to call. V lost 3 bases and J lost 3, with 3 bases in between. Germline CDR1 and CDR2: LNHDA and SQIVND (reference sequence). The CDR3 contains 12 residues. In nucleotides, the CDR3 is TGTGCCAGTAGTATGGTCAATCAGCCCCAGCATTTT. Its translation is CASSMVNQPQHF.

The V and J genes are TRBV7-8 and TRBJ1-4, with TRBD1 identical over 8 bases. The germline gives CDR1 SGHVS, CDR2 FQNEAQ. The CDR3 loop spans 15 amino acids. J was trimmed by 7 bases and V by 1 base; bases with no gene match: 5. The CDR3 DNA reads as TGTGCCAGCAGCTTAGGGCAGGGGGCTGGTGAAAAACTGTTTTTT. As protein: CASSLGQGAGEKLFF.

J is TRBJ1-1 and V is TRBV19, with D maybe TRBD1 (5 bases). The CDR3 consists of 16 residues. Germline V gene sequence: CDR1 LNHDA, CDR2 SQIVND (reference sequence). Trimming cost V 3 bases and J 1 base, with 15 bases left between them. CDR3 sequence (DNA): TGTGCCAGTAGTATTATCCCGGGGGGAGGGAACACTGAAGCTTTCTTT. This codes for CASSIIPGGGNTEAFF. The entire variable domain, with the rest obtained from reference TRBV19 and TRBJ1-1, is as follows: DGGITQSPKYLFRKEGQNVTLSCEQNLNHDAMYWYRQDPGQGLRLIYYSQIVNDFQKGDIAEGYSVSREKKESFPLTVTSAQKNPTAFYLCASSIIPGGGNTEAFFGQGTRLTVV.

This clone was counted a few times. The chain combines TRBV2 with TRBJ1-1; unclear D gene. Germline-derived CDR1 and CDR2 are SNHLY and FYNNEI. CDR3 length equals 13 residues. Deletions cut 5 bases from V and 2 bases from J, with 9 bases between. CDR3 protein: CASSRAPNTEAFF. The CDR3 bases are TGTGCCAGCAGTCGGGCACCTAACACTGAAGCTTTCTTT.

This clone has just a few counts. The rearrangement joins TRBV25-1 to TRBJ1-1; D ambiguous. The V end lost 6 bases, the J end lost 2 bases, and 13 bases lay between the germline ends. The CDR3 loop spans 14 amino acids. The germline CDR1 and CDR2 sequences are MGHDK and SYGVNS. CDR3 bases: TGTGCCAGCAGGAAGAGTGGCCTTAACACTGAAGCTTTCTTT. Protein product: CASRKSGLNTEAFF. Together with reference TRBV25-1 and TRBJ1-1, the CDR3 gives the full variable domain: EADIYQTPRYLVIGTGKKITLECSQTMGHDKMYWYQQDPGMELHLIHYSYGVNSTEKGDLSSESTVSRIRTEHFPLTLESARPSHTSQYLCASRKSGLNTEAFFGQGTRLTVV.